The subject of this entry is one T cell receptor (beta chain). The data are from a study of T cell changes during pregnancy in multiple sclerosis. Measured with immunoSEQ multiplex PCR; TCRdb has only the in-frame clones, and not every one. The data hold 50,000 to 65,000 clones, with 70% to 90% observed a single time. The sequence was obtained from a female donor with multiple sclerosis, enrolled in a pregnancy study. Sequencing used peripheral blood, obtained in the first trimester of pregnancy.

Here the CDR3 DNA reads TGCGCCAGCAGCGAAGACTCCGCCCCTTACAATGAGCAGTTCTTC. Its protein is CASSEDSAPYNEQFF. The V call is TRBV5-1, the J call TRBJ2-1; D is unclear. V shed 4 bases and J shed 4 bases, with 15 bases lying between them. The CDR3 spans 15 residues. Germline values: CDR1 SGHRS, CDR2 YFSETQ.